This is a list of T cell receptor beta chains from one sample in a study of T-cell memory formation after mild COVID-19. TCRdb called the 5' RACE reads again in MiXCR, with one record for every CDR3 protein. The repertoire consists of around 300,000 distinct CDR3 sequences, with 13% occurring once and the leading ten covering about a fifth. The sequenced material came from PBMCs or a T cell subset sorted from them (not recorded which). The receptor set was obtained from a man aged 18-30 years who had mild COVID-19 (a few samples of this study predate the infection). Cell type and time point are not known. The CDR3 runs from the conserved cysteine through the conserved F or W. Fields, in order: V gene, J gene, D gene, clone size, CDR3 DNA, CDR3 protein. The D gene is left open where the match is weak. Clone size is shown for a subset of rows, as once, few, many or a class of expanded clone.

TRBV7-7	TRBJ2-3	TRBD2	few	TGTGCTAGCAGCCCCGGGACTAGCGGGGCAGGTACGCAGTATTTT	CASSPGTSGAGTQYF
TRBV20-1	TRBJ2-3	NA	NA	TGCAGTGCTAGAGAACGCATATCAGATACGCAGTATTTT	CSARERISDTQYF
TRBV7-3	TRBJ2-1	NA	NA	TGTGCCAGCAGCTTAACGTGGGAGGATGAGCAGTTCTTC	CASSLTWEDEQFF
TRBV18	TRBJ1-3	NA	NA	TGTGCCAGCTCACCACGACAGAGCTCTGGAAACACCATATATTTT	CASSPRQSSGNTIYF
TRBV12-3/TRBV12-4	TRBJ1-3	NA	NA	TGTGCCAGCAGGACCCTCAGTGGGTCTGGAAACACCATATATTTT	CASRTLSGSGNTIYF
TRBV4-3	TRBJ2-3	TRBD2	NA	TGCGCCAGCAGCCACGTAGCGGGGGAGTTCACAGATACGCAGTATTTT	CASSHVAGEFTDTQYF
TRBV6-1	TRBJ2-7	NA	few	TGTGCCAGCAGCTCACTACGTACAGGGACCTACGAGCAGTACTTC	CASSSLRTGTYEQYF
TRBV14	TRBJ2-3	NA	few	TGTGCCAGCAGCCAAGTTCTCCGGGCAGATACGCAGTATTTT	CASSQVLRADTQYF
TRBV5-1	TRBJ2-7	NA	NA	TGCGCCAGCAGCCCGGAAGGGAAGACAGAGTACTTC	CASSPEGKTEYF
TRBV5-4	TRBJ2-1	TRBD2	NA	TGTGCCAGCAGAGTTGGACTAGCGGGGGACAATGAGCAGTTCTTC	CASRVGLAGDNEQFF
TRBV6-5	TRBJ2-5	NA	few	TGTGCCAGCAGGAGGGGTCCGGGTCGCGGAGAGACCCAGTACTTC	CASRRGPGRGETQYF
TRBV5-6	TRBJ2-2	NA	few	TGTGCCAGCAGCCTAGGGCCAGGTTCGAACACCGGGGAGCTGTTTTTT	CASSLGPGSNTGELFF
TRBV7-9	TRBJ2-5	TRBD2	few	TGTGCCAGCAGCAAGCAGGGACTAGCGGGGCAAGAGACCCAGTACTTC	CASSKQGLAGQETQYF
TRBV4-2	TRBJ2-6	TRBD1	NA	TGTGCCAGCAGCCAAGATTGGACAGGGATTGTAGGGGCCAACGTCCTGACTTTC	CASSQDWTGIVGANVLTF
TRBV4-2	TRBJ2-5	TRBD2	NA	TGTGCCAGCAGCCAAGAACTAGCGGGGGGGCGGGTCGAAGAGACCCAGTACTTC	CASSQELAGGRVEETQYF
TRBV12-3/TRBV12-4	TRBJ1-2	NA	NA	TGTGCCAGCAGATCCACCGGGACATTCTATGGCTACACCTTC	CASRSTGTFYGYTF
TRBV3-1	TRBJ2-3	NA	NA	TGTGCCAGCAGCCCGACAGGTGATTTCACAGATACGCAGTATTTT	CASSPTGDFTDTQYF
TRBV3-1	TRBJ2-1	TRBD2	few	TGTGCCAGCAGCCTCCGCCGGGACTACCCCTACAATGAGCAGTTCTTC	CASSLRRDYPYNEQFF
TRBV6-2/TRBV6-3	TRBJ2-1	TRBD1	few	TGTGCCAGCAGTTTCCCCAACAGGGGGAATGAGCAGTTCTTC	CASSFPNRGNEQFF
TRBV6-2/TRBV6-3	TRBJ1-1	TRBD1	few	TGTGCCAGCAGTTTCCGGACAGGAGAGGTTACTGAAGCTTTCTTT	CASSFRTGEVTEAFF
TRBV7-3	TRBJ1-2	NA	NA	TGTGCCAGCAGCTCCGGGTCTGGCTCCTATGGCTACACCTTC	CASSSGSGSYGYTF
TRBV11-2	TRBJ2-1	NA	NA	TGTGCCAGCAGCTTATCAGGGTGGGGCAATGAGCAGTTCTTC	CASSLSGWGNEQFF
TRBV12-3/TRBV12-4	TRBJ2-7	NA	many	TGTGCCAGCAGTCCTAGGCCCTCTTCCCCCTACGAGCAGTACTTC	CASSPRPSSPYEQYF
TRBV4-1	TRBJ1-5	NA	NA	TGCGCCAGCAGCCAAGAACCCAGTCAGCCCCAGCATTTT	CASSQEPSQPQHF
TRBV7-3	TRBJ2-1	TRBD2	NA	TGTGCCAGCAGCCCCACGGGGGGGACTTACAATGAGCAGTTCTTC	CASSPTGGTYNEQFF
TRBV28	TRBJ1-5	NA	few	TGTGCCAGCAGTCCGGCGGGCCTATGGAGGCAGCCCCAGCATTTT	CASSPAGLWRQPQHF
TRBV5-1	TRBJ2-5	NA	many	TGCGCCAGCAGCTCCCCCGGAGAGACCCAGTACTTC	CASSSPGETQYF
TRBV12-3/TRBV12-4	TRBJ1-1	NA	NA	TGTGCCAGCAGGGTCCGGGGAGTGGCTGAAGCTTTCTTT	CASRVRGVAEAFF
TRBV6-5	TRBJ2-5	TRBD1	few	TGTGCCAGCAGTTACTCGGGGCAGGGGGCGGAGACCCAGTACTTC	CASSYSGQGAETQYF
TRBV11-2	TRBJ2-1	NA	many	TGTGCCAGCAGCTTTGCAGGGTCGGGACTGTCCTCTGAGCAGTTCTTC	CASSFAGSGLSSEQFF
TRBV12-3/TRBV12-4	TRBJ1-1	NA	few	TGTGCCAGCAGTTTATGGGCCGGGAACACTGAAGCTTTCTTT	CASSLWAGNTEAFF
TRBV7-9	TRBJ2-5	NA	few	TGTGCCAGCAGCATCTTAAAAGGACAGGGAGGGGAGACCCAGTACTTC	CASSILKGQGGETQYF
TRBV5-1	TRBJ2-5	NA	many	TGCGCCAGCAGCTTCGGGGGAGAGGAGACCCAGTACTTC	CASSFGGEETQYF
TRBV29-1	TRBJ1-3	NA	NA	TGCAGCGTTGGTCTGCAGGGCCGAGGAAACACCATATATTTT	CSVGLQGRGNTIYF
TRBV11-3	TRBJ2-6	NA	NA	TGTGCCAGCAGCTTGGGGGGGGCAGCCTCTGGGGCCAACGTCCTGACTTTC	CASSLGGAASGANVLTF
TRBV30	TRBJ2-3	NA	few	TGTGCCTGGAGTGTCGGTTACGGCGGGGGCACAGATACGCAGTATTTT	CAWSVGYGGGTDTQYF
TRBV7-9	TRBJ1-5	NA	NA	TGTGCCAGCAGCTCCGAGGAACGGCAGCCCCAGCATTTT	CASSSEERQPQHF
TRBV30	TRBJ2-1	NA	NA	TGTGCCTGGAGTGCCGGGAAAGAGATCAATGAGCAGTTCTTC	CAWSAGKEINEQFF
TRBV2	TRBJ1-5	TRBD1	NA	TGTGCCAGCAGTCGGGGACAGGGACATCAGCCCCAGCATTTT	CASSRGQGHQPQHF
TRBV24-1	TRBJ2-5	TRBD2	few	TGTGCCACCAGTGAGGGCCTAGCGGGGGCCCAAGAGACCCAGTACTTC	CATSEGLAGAQETQYF